This section outlines one T cell receptor (beta chain) sequence together with its context. In the original analysis: Reference gene primer amplification in the assay estimated nucleated cell counts. Here immunoSEQ multiplex PCR was the method, and the copy in TCRdb shows in-frame clones only, minus some. Clone size and V and J calls were adopted from that table, with D and trimming inferred from the DNA. Among 160,000 or so clones listed, 80% to 90% were seen once. This sample stems from a study of blood T cell repertoires in COVID-19. About the research overall: Acute and convalescent COVID-19 specimens originated in the United States, Italy and Spain. From T cells, B-cell-depleted T cells, or PBMCs came the material, which was cDNA or gDNA.

This CDR3 is built from 15 residues. Looked up from germline, CDR1 is MNHEY and CDR2 is SMNVEV (reference sequence). Deletions cut 6 bases from V and 9 bases from J, with 18 bases between. This rearrangement joins TRBV27 to TRBJ1-6; D perhaps matches TRBD1 (5 bases). The TCR sequence derives from a man aged 55 to 70 with acute or convalescent COVID-19. Sample: peripheral blood. The CDR3, as DNA: TGTGCCAGCAGACCAAGTGCAGGGTCTAGTTCACCCCTCCACTTT. Translating gives CASRPSAGSSSPLHF.